These T cell receptor beta chains were read from a single sample in a study of CD8 T cells in ankylosing spondylitis. TCRdb fed the 5' RACE reads into MiXCR, producing one record per CDR3 protein. This table has 25,000 to 35,000 distinct CDR3 sequences, 7.2% appearing once. Sequencing was performed on blood, either unsorted or a sorted T cell fraction (not recorded which). The receptor set was obtained from a male donor with ankylosing spondylitis or in good health (not recorded which). Both conserved end residues are part of each CDR3. D genes are given only for firm matches. Not all rows give a size; the values are once, few, many and, for expanded clones, a class.

size	V	J	D	CDR3
few	TRBV6-2/TRBV6-3	TRBJ2-2	TRBD2	CASSYGRGGGNTGELFF
many	TRBV6-5	TRBJ2-3	.	CASSYSRVLDTQYF
many	TRBV20-1	TRBJ2-7	TRBD2	CSAIGGTSGAYEQYF
few	TRBV25-1	TRBJ1-6	TRBD1	CASSPTGKNSPLHF
few	TRBV5-1	TRBJ2-5	.	CASSLEALGGETQYF
few	TRBV7-8	TRBJ2-3	TRBD2	CASSLLAESTDTQYF
medium-sized	TRBV20-1	TRBJ1-1	.	CSANPPQGQAFF
many	TRBV6-5	TRBJ2-1	TRBD2	CASSETSGRVVF
.	TRBV12-3/TRBV12-4	TRBJ2-5	.	CASSPRGGGETQYF
many	TRBV5-6	TRBJ2-4	.	CASSLWEGEVIQYF
many	TRBV20-1	TRBJ1-4	.	CSAPRRVGDEKLFF
many	TRBV5-1	TRBJ2-2	.	CASSPGVVRGTGELFF
many	TRBV25-1	TRBJ2-7	TRBD2	CASSAPGLAGSEQYF
many	TRBV5-1	TRBJ2-7	.	CASREGGTYEQYF
many	TRBV2	TRBJ2-7	.	CASSEGDPTFIPHEQYF
many	TRBV27	TRBJ2-7	.	CASSILRDTQNYEQYF
many	TRBV7-2	TRBJ2-5	TRBD2	CASTSGTQETQYF
few	TRBV19	TRBJ2-1	.	CASSKASGSKSYNEQFF
.	TRBV30	TRBJ1-2	.	CARGGRGHNYGYTF
many	TRBV10-2	TRBJ2-2	TRBD1	CASSVQGAITGELFF
many	TRBV20-1	TRBJ2-3	TRBD1	CSASPGGTQYGTQYF
many	TRBV15	TRBJ1-5	.	CATSLVFGQPQHF
many	TRBV7-9	TRBJ1-2	.	CASSLRAAGYTF
many	TRBV20-1	TRBJ2-5	TRBD1	CSVRTGQRETQYF
many	TRBV14	TRBJ2-7	.	CASSQMISTLQYF
many	TRBV29-1	TRBJ1-2	.	CSVKTDGDYGYTF
.	TRBV5-6	TRBJ2-5	.	CASSPGLVWYQETQYF
many	TRBV20-1	TRBJ2-5	.	CSAQAQETQYF
.	TRBV3-1	TRBJ2-4	.	CASTPPLPRALAKNIQYF
.	TRBV7-2	TRBJ2-1	.	CASSGARGNEQFF
many	TRBV5-1	TRBJ2-7	TRBD2	CASSLVAGGYEQYF
many	TRBV6-1	TRBJ2-7	TRBD2	CASRKELAGREQYF
few	TRBV11-2	TRBJ2-1	TRBD2	CASIPGRGLSYNEQFF
many	TRBV29-1	TRBJ2-7	.	CSVKTTAYEQYF
many	TRBV5-1	TRBJ2-5	TRBD2	CASSLDPGLAETQYF
many	TRBV30	TRBJ1-1	.	CAWSGYHPEAFF
many	TRBV6-1	TRBJ2-7	TRBD1	CASRQGQGIYEQYF
many	TRBV7-8	TRBJ2-5	.	CASSLGTSAKETQYF
many	TRBV11-2	TRBJ2-1	TRBD2	CASTTGGVEQFF
many	TRBV6-1	TRBJ2-1	TRBD2	CASSEETSGRGEQFF
.	TRBV14	TRBJ1-2	.	CASSLQGSSGYTF
few	TRBV7-2	TRBJ1-2	.	CASSSLQVINGYTF
many	TRBV18	TRBJ2-7	TRBD1	CASSPRDRGDNEQYF
many	TRBV6-5	TRBJ2-3	.	CASSYKTASTDTQYF
many	TRBV25-1	TRBJ1-6	.	CASKQYNSPLHF
medium-sized	TRBV5-1	TRBJ2-7	TRBD2	CASSSTSGSQTYEQYF
many	TRBV6-5	TRBJ2-2	TRBD2	CASTSSSGNTGELFF
many	TRBV20-1	TRBJ2-1	.	CSARVPRGLGEQFF
many	TRBV28	TRBJ2-5	TRBD1	CASSFTGTGFRGQYF
medium-sized	TRBV5-6	TRBJ2-1	.	CASSLDLGATYNEQFF
many	TRBV11-2	TRBJ2-3	TRBD2	CASTLGLAGTQYF
few	TRBV11-2	TRBJ1-5	.	CASSLDSAATGNQPQHF